The clone carrying this T cell receptor beta chain showed up just once. As yet, its antigen is unknown. Using a J-beta primer mix together with a sample-barcoded 5' primer, a second PCR was run for about 7 to 12 cycles. Every cDNA was tagged by a template-switch adaptor with 12 random nucleotides. MiXCR, applied by TCRdb to the 5' RACE reads, yields one record per CDR3 protein. The table lists hundreds of thousands of distinct CDR3 sequences, about 42% of them singletons. These data originate in a study of blood T cells in healthy people across ages. Findings of the study overall: Unsorted PBMCs prevented conclusive naive versus antigen-experienced comparison.

The germline V gene encodes CDR1 LNHNV and CDR2 YYDKDF (reference sequence). V lost 0 bases to trimming and J lost 8 bases, with 10 bases between them. The CDR3 has 13 residues. Specimen: blood. This sequence originates from a woman aged 55-75 years in good health. The rearrangement uses TRBV15 and TRBJ1-2; no firm D call. CDR3 amino acids: CATSRDSPPGYTF. The CDR3 DNA reads as TGTGCCACCAGCAGAGATTCCCCTCCGGGCTACACCTTC.